This T cell receptor beta chain was observed in a study of blood T cell repertoires in COVID-19 (TCRdb year 2020). Regarding the complete study: Samples covering the acute and convalescent phases of COVID-19 were provided by collaborators in the United States, Italy and Spain. The prospective study material was composed of cDNA or gDNA derived from T cells, B-cell-depleted T cells, or PBMCs. Deeply sampled blood TCRbeta repertoires from subjects exposed to, actively infected with, or recovered from COVID-19 were included in the dataset. A freely available public database, intended as a resource for researchers studying the immune response to SARS-CoV-2, is where the repertoires were released. The samples were drawn from two sources: the first 160 participants of the ongoing ImmuneRACE study, and fewer than 1,500 subjects contributed by 6 global collaborators. Nearly every sample came with metadata listing a de-identified subject ID, COVID-19 status, age in years and sex. Where available, HLA class I and class II types were taken from metadata supplied by the sample provider and were not determined by assay-based typing. Overall results and qualifications from the work: The quantity of clinical and demographic metadata differed by source and by participant and was supplied without curation.

Whole blood was collected in K2EDTA tubes by collaborating institutions according to the institutions' own protocols. For TCRbeta analysis, collaborator samples were shipped as frozen whole blood, as isolated PBMCs, or as DNA extracted from either sample type. TCRbeta CDR3 regions were amplified from genomic DNA by means of the immunoSEQ Assay, a bias-controlled multiplex PCR. From the authors' description of their analysis: The number of nucleated cells in each sample was estimated from the amplification of reference gene primers within the assay. To quantify the absolute abundance of each unique TCRbeta CDR3 rearrangement, sequence reads were collapsed and filtered. For each sample, productive Simpson clonality was calculated as the square root of Simpson's diversity index across productive rearrangements. Sourced from immuneACCESS, this table was stored by TCRdb with only in-frame sequences that have V and J called. A share of the clones is absent; for the studies checked, an unresolved V gene accounts for under half, and the remainder has no known explanation. Clone size and V and J calls were adopted from that table, with D and trimming inferred from the DNA. This sample holds around 110,000 clones; approximately 84% were observed only once. The ten biggest clones cover about 8% of the sample.

Many counts were recorded for this clone. Its recognized antigen is unknown. Base-call qualities are not available, and no considerably larger clone is one nucleotide away. Sequenced: peripheral blood. The receptor comes from a man between 65 and 85 years old with active or convalescent COVID-19.

The DNA is as follows: TGTGCCAGCAGCTTAGCGGTGAGTCAGGGCGAGCAGCAGTACTTC. This codes for CASSLAVSQGEQQYF. The chain is made from TRBV11-3 and TRBJ2-7, with TRBD1 perhaps the D gene, on 5 matching bases. Trimming at the junction amounts to 1 base on V and 8 bases on J, and the germline ends lie 18 bases apart. CDR1 and CDR2 are read off the germline V gene as SGHNT and YENEEA. From the cysteine through the phenylalanine, the CDR3 covers 15 amino acids. Only the CDR3 region is kept as DNA, spanning 45 bases read in frame from base 1.